One sample yielded the 9 T cell receptor beta chains listed below, sequenced in a study of low-dose radiotherapy and immunotherapy resistance in tumors. Both TCRalpha and TCRbeta chains were reverse transcribed with V-gene-specific primers. Amplification, which lasted 20 to 25 PCR cycles, used a constant-region primer and V-primer adapter to amplify TCRs. TCRdb processed the reads anew with MiXCR; each CDR3 protein has one entry. Here the sample spans under 110,000 distinct CDR3 sequences, less than 25% being singletons. Regarding time point: after trial treatment. Treatment meaning: LDRT plus nivolumab, ipilimumab, low-dose cyclophosphamide and aspirin (RACIN trial). The source was PBMCs, collected after low-dose radiotherapy plus immunotherapy. The receptors come from a male donor with prostate cancer.

This clonotype has a count of ten or more. The CDR3 bases are TGCGCCAGCAGCTTTGGACAGCCCAATGAGCAGTTCTTC. It yields the protein CASSFGQPNEQFF. The chain links TRBV5-1 to TRBJ2-1; tentative D call: TRBD1 (6 bases). The CDR3 totals 13 residues. V shed 2 bases and J shed 6 bases, with 9 bases lying between them. Germline V gene lookup returns CDR1 SGHRS and CDR2 YFSETQ.

This clonotype was seen repeatedly, ten times or more. The chain couples TRBV3-1 to TRBJ2-2, with D possibly called TRBD1 or TRBD2 (6 bases each). The ends were cut back, 0 bases at V and 5 bases at J, with 13 bases in the middle. The CDR3 length is 16 residues. Germline-derived CDR1 and CDR2 are LGHDT and YNNKEL (reference sequence). In DNA form, the CDR3 reads TGTGCCAGCAGCCAAGAGCCGGGGGCCGGGACCGGGGAGCTGTTTTTT. Its translation is CASSQEPGAGTGELFF.

V usage is TRBV20-1 and J usage is TRBJ2-4; 9 nucleotides line up with TRBD2. With 5 bases clipped from V and 6 bases from J, the junction kept 11 bases outside the gene matches. The CDR3 has 15 residues. In germline, CDR1 is DFQATT, CDR2 SNEGSKA (reference sequence). This CDR3 is CSAPAGGRRRNIQYF. The CDR3 nucleotides read TGCAGTGCTCCGGCGGGGGGGCGGCGGAGAAACATTCAGTACTTC.

This clonotype was found many times. This rearrangement joins TRBV29-1 to TRBJ1-2; D may be TRBD1 (5 bases). CDR3 length: 13 residues. Trimming removed 5 bases at V and 1 base at J, with 11 bases between. Germline CDR1 reads SQVTM; CDR2 reads ANQGSEA. The CDR3 DNA follows: TGCAGCGTTCGGCGGAGGGGTAACTATGGCTACACCTTC. Amino acids: CSVRRRGNYGYTF.

This sequence joins TRBV5-4 and TRBJ2-3, with D hard to call. V was trimmed by 1 base and J by 3 bases, leaving 12 bases between them. The germline gives CDR1 SGHNT, CDR2 YYREEE (reference sequence). There are 15 residues in the CDR3. DNA for the CDR3: TGTGCCAGCAGCTTGAGCCCCGTTGGAACAGATACGCAGTATTTT. It encodes CASSLSPVGTDTQYF.

This clonotype was counted many times. The chain links TRBV11-3 to TRBJ1-1; no clear D gene. The CDR3 totals 13 residues. CDR1 SGHNT and CDR2 YENEEA come from the germline V gene. V was trimmed by 1 base and J by 5 bases, leaving 8 bases between them. CDR3 loop: CASSLGEGTEAFF. Written as DNA, the CDR3 is TGTGCCAGCAGCTTAGGTGAGGGTACTGAAGCTTTCTTT.

This clonotype has a count of ten or more. This chain links TRBV20-1 with TRBJ2-2; D not certain. The CDR3 spans 13 residues. The germline V gene encodes CDR1 DFQATT and CDR2 SNEGSKA (reference sequence). The V end was cut by 6 bases, the J end by 1 base, with 9 bases between. The CDR3 protein is CSARTVNTGELFF. The CDR3 coding sequence is TGCAGTGCCCGGACGGTGAACACCGGGGAGCTGTTTTTT.

In this sample, this clonotype turned up many times. The V and J genes are TRBV27 and TRBJ1-1, with D possibly being TRBD1 (6 bases). The germline CDR1 and CDR2 sequences are MNHEY and SMNVEV (reference sequence). V gave up 6 bases and J gave up 0 bases, with 11 bases separating them. The CDR3 loop spans 14 amino acids. This CDR3 is CASSLGQMNTEAFF. CDR3 nucleotide sequence: TGTGCCAGCAGCCTCGGACAGATGAACACTGAAGCTTTCTTT.

This clonotype was seen more than once but under ten times. The genes are TRBV11-3 and TRBJ2-1; a possible D gene is TRBD1 (5 bases). V lost 5 bases, J lost 9 bases, and 14 bases lay in between. Germline V gene lookup returns CDR1 SGHNT and CDR2 YENEEA. The CDR3 contains 13 residues. The chain's CDR3 is CASSGGQPAEQFF. The CDR3 DNA reads TGTGCCAGCAGCGGCGGACAACCCGCTGAGCAGTTCTTC.